The sequence of this TCR delta chain was determined in a study of gamma-delta chains in newborns, infants, children. Overall study: Microbial exposure reportedly drives polyclonal innate γδ T cell expansion after birth.

This clone is medium-sized in the sample. Other nucleotide sequences in the sample specify the same CDR3. TCRdb fed the reads into CATT to redo clone calling. This table has about 8,300 delta-chain clones, 1.6% appearing once. Germline-derived CDR1 and CDR2 are TSWWSYY and QGS. The CDR3 sequence is 14 residues long. After removal of 0 bases from V and 8 bases from J, the junction contained 6 bases not matched to a gene. This rearrangement joins TRDV1 to TRDJ1, with TRDD3 identical over 7 bases. The sequence came from a child who was a newborn, infant or young child, either healthy, febrile or measles-vaccinated (not recorded which). Sequencing was done on a sample of blood. CDR3 protein: CALGELGYWGKLIF. The CDR3 DNA reads as TGTGCTCTTGGGGAACTGGGCTACTGGGGAAAACTCATCTTT.